The T cell receptor (beta chain) described here comes from a study of T cells in Graves' hyperthyroidism and ophthalmopathy. For the study at large: Upon initial diagnosis and before any treatment, peripheral blood was collected. Study results and caveats: Progression to ophthalmopathy was predicted a median of approximately 6.4 months early. In blood, most of the thyroid clonotypes expanded above 0.001 were also present.

This clonotype has just a few counts. Its specificity is unknown. A patient was excluded if there was uncontrolled infection, other autoimmune disease, pregnancy or lactation. This CDR3 has 12 residues. V was trimmed by 2 bases and J by 6 bases, leaving 10 bases between them. Germline V gives CDR1 GTSNPN, CDR2 SVGIG (reference sequence). There were TCR beta CDR3 regions amplified from RNA transcripts. When the TCR CDR3 underwent first-round RT-PCR, the HTBI primer set was used. Each CDR3 protein is one row after TCRdb ran MiXCR on the multiplex PCR reads. The data hold 330,000 or so distinct CDR3 sequences, with roughly 18% observed a single time.

The sample consisted of blood. This chain connects TRBV30 to TRBJ1-1; perhaps TRBD1 as D (6 bases). The source of this sequence is a woman aged 40 to 50 with Graves' ophthalmopathy. The CDR3 loop reads CAWSPRQAEAFF. The CDR3 region has the DNA TGTGCCTGGAGTCCCAGACAGGCTGAAGCTTTCTTT. The whole variable domain, remainder taken from reference TRBV30 and TRBJ1-1, is SQTIHQWPATLVQPVGSPLSLECTVEGTSNPNLYWYRQAAGRGLQLLFYSVGIGQISSEVPQNLSASRPQDRQFILSSKKLLLSDSGFYLCAWSPRQAEAFFGQGTRLTVV.